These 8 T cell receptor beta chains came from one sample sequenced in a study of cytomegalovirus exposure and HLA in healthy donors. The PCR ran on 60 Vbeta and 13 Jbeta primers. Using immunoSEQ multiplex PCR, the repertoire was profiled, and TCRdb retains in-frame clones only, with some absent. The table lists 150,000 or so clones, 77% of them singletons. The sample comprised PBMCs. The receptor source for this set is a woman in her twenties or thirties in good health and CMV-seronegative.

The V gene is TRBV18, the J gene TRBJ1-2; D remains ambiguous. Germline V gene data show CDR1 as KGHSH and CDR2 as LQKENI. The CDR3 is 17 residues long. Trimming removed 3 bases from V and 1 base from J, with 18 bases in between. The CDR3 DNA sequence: TGTGCCAGCTCACCCTTGGCTTCAAACACCCTTAACTATGGCTACACCTTC. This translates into CASSPLASNTLNYGYTF. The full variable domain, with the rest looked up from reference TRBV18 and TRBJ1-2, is NAGVMQNPRHLVRRRGQEARLRCSPMKGHSHVYWYRQLPEEGLKFMVYLQKENIIDESGMPKERFSAEFPKEGPSILRIQQVVRGDSAAYFCASSPLASNTLNYGYTFGSGTRLTVV.

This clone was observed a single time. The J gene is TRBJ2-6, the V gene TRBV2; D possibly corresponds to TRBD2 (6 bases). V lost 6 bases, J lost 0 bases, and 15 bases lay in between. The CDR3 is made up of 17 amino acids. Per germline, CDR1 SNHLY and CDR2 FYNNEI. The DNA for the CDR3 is TGTGCCAGCAGGGGGGAGCGGGCTCTCTCTGGGGCCAACGTCCTGACTTTC. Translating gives CASRGERALSGANVLTF.

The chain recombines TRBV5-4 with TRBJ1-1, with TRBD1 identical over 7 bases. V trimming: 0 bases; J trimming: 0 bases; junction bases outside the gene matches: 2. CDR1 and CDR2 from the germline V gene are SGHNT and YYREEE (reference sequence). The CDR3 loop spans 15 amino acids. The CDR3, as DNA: TGTGCCAGCAGCTTGGCCCAGGGGGTGAACACTGAAGCTTTCTTT. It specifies CASSLAQGVNTEAFF. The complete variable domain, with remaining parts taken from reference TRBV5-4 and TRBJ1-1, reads ETGVTQSPTHLIKTRGQQVTLRCSSQSGHNTVSWYQQALGQGPQFIFQYYREEENGRGNFPPRFSGLQFPNYSSELNVNALELDDSALYLCASSLAQGVNTEAFFGQGTRLTVV.

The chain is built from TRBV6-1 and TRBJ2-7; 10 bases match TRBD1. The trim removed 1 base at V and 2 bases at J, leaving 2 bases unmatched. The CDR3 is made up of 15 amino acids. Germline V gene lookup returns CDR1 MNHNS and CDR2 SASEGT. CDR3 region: CASSEVGQGTYEQYF. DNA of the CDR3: TGTGCCAGCAGTGAAGTGGGACAGGGGACCTACGAGCAGTACTTC.

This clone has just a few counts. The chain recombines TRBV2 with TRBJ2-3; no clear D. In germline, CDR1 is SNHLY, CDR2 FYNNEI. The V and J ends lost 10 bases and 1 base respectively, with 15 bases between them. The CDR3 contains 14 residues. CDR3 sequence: CATSSDRGTDTQYF. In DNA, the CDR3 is TGTGCCACCTCTAGTGATCGGGGCACAGATACGCAGTATTTT. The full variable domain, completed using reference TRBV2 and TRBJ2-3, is EPEVTQTPSHQVTQMGQEVILRCVPISNHLYFYWYRQILGQKVEFLVSFYNNEISEKSEIFDDQFSVERPDGSNFTLKIRSTKLEDSAMYFCATSSDRGTDTQYFGPGTRLTVL.

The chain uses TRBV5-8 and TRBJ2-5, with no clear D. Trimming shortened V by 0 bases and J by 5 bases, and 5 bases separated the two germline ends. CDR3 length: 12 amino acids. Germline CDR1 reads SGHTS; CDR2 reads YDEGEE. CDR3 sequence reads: CASSLVLETQYF. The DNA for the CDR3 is TGTGCCAGCAGCTTGGTCCTCGAGACCCAGTACTTC.

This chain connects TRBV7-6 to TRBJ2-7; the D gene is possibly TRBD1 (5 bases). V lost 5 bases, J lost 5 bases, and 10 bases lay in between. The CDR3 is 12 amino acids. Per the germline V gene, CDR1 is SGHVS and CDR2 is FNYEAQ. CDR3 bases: TGTGCCAGCAGCCCACAGGCGAACGAGCAGTACTTC. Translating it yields CASSPQANEQYF.

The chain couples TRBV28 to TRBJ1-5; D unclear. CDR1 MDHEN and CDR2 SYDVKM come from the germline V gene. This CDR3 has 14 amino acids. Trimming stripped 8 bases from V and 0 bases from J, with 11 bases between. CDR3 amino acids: CASLIDNSNQPQHF. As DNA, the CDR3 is TGTGCCAGCCTAATTGACAATAGCAATCAGCCCCAGCATTTT.